This entry is about one TCR beta chain. Per the original data handling: Reference gene primer amplification yielded estimated nucleated cell counts. Repertoires were generated with immunoSEQ multiplex PCR, while TCRdb's copy carries only in-frame clones and drops some. V, J and clone size reflect that table, while D and trimming were determined from the DNA. The sample lists some 500,000 clones, roughly 90% occurring once. The data belong to a study of blood T cell repertoires in COVID-19. Study as a whole: Sources were T cells, B-cell-depleted T cells, or PBMCs; the material itself was cDNA or gDNA.

Allocation to cohorts depended on clinical history reported by the participants. Cohort 3 donors counted as recovered after two negative PCRs, clearance, or resolved symptoms. Trimming at V came to 1 base and at J to 9 bases, leaving 2 bases not matched to a gene. This CDR3 has 15 amino acids. The germline V gene encodes CDR1 SGHTA and CDR2 FQGNSA. The specimen was PBMCs or T cells enriched from blood (not recorded which). This sequence was found in a woman aged 40-49 years who had recovered from COVID-19. This rearrangement joins TRBV7-2 to TRBJ2-1; 14 bases are a match to TRBD2. The CDR3 protein is CASSLEGLAGAEQFF. The CDR3 DNA is TGTGCCAGCAGCTTAGAGGGACTAGCGGGAGCTGAGCAGTTCTTC. Filled out from reference TRBV7-2 and TRBJ2-1, the complete variable domain reads GAGVSQSPSNKVTEKGKDVELRCDPISGHTALYWYRQSLGQGLEFLIYFQGNSAPDKSGLPSDRFSAERTGGSVSTLTIQRTQQEDSAVYLCASSLEGLAGAEQFFGPGTRLTVL.